The TCR beta chain under discussion was sequenced for a study of shared clonotypes between healthy human individuals. The study, taken as a whole, reports: Exclusively blood specimens were collected; tissue repertoires likely differ.

The V gene's germline CDR1 is KGHSH and CDR2 LQKENI. Trimming removed 3 bases at V and 3 bases at J, with 12 bases between. This CDR3 region has 14 residues. Template for every sorted-subset replicate PCR totaled about 200 ng DNA, 25,000 to 30,000 T cell genomes. Libraries were prepared by immunoSEQ multiplex PCR; TCRdb keeps only in-frame clonotypes and omits some of them. Counted here are 2,100,000 or so clones, about 94% occurring once; the ten biggest clones make up around 0.13%. Comments on this clone: Its cognate antigen is unknown.

CD45RA+ naive and CD45RA-negative memory subsets were separated from CD4+ cells. The source is a young man in good health. This chain joins TRBV18 and TRBJ2-7; no definite D call. The sequenced material came from naive CD4+ T cells sorted from blood. Subset indicated: CD45RA+ positively selected. CDR3 nucleotide sequence: TGTGCCAGCTCACCCCTTTCTTCCAACTACGAGCAGTACTTC. It specifies CASSPLSSNYEQYF.